This T cell receptor (beta chain) was captured in a study of patients and donors after allogeneic stem cell transplantation. TCRdb processed the RT-PCR reads anew with MiXCR; each CDR3 protein has one entry. There are approximately 170,000 distinct CDR3 sequences in the sample; more than 20% occur only once, and roughly 26% lies in the top ten. Germline V lookup: CDR1 DFQATT, CDR2 SNEGSKA (reference sequence). The CDR3 is 16 residues long. Trimming took 1 base from V and 0 from J; bases not matched to a gene: 6. The sequence derives from a human donor who was either an allogeneic HSCT recipient or a stem cell or donor lymphocyte infusion donor (not recorded which). It is not recorded whose cells these are; they may come from a transplant donor. This sequence joins TRBV20-1 and TRBJ2-3; 8 bases line up with TRBD2. Material for sequencing was blood, either unsorted or a sorted T cell fraction (not recorded which). CDR3 in DNA: TGCAGTGCTAGAGGAGAGGCTAGCGGGAGCACAGATACGCAGTATTTT. It codes for CSARGEASGSTDTQYF.